This T cell receptor beta chain derives from a study of blood T cell repertoires in COVID-19. Across the study: Sites in the United States, Italy and Spain provided acute and convalescent COVID-19 samples. Nucleic acid was either cDNA or gDNA, and it came from T cells, B-cell-depleted T cells, or PBMCs.

The V gene's germline CDR1 is SSHAT and CDR2 FNYEAQ (reference sequence). The CDR3 contains 15 residues. Remarks on this clone: A junction boundary mismatches the germline segment, possibly from a read error.

Data came from immunoSEQ multiplex PCR; TCRdb stores just in-frame clones and leaves some out. The sample gives around 180,000 clones, under 85% of which show up once; approximately 12% is in the top ten. Participants' own reports of clinical history determined their cohort assignment. V and J are TRBV7-7 and TRBJ2-7, with TRBD1 as a possible D gene (6 bases). The TCR was taken from a man aged 50-60 years who had recovered from COVID-19. Sequencing input: PBMCs or T cells enriched from blood (not recorded which). CDR3 nucleotide sequence: TGTGCTAGCAGCTTAGCCAGGGGAATTAACTACGAGCAGTACTTC. It encodes CASSLARGINYEQYF.